These T cell receptor beta chains were read from a single sample in a study of T cells after posttransplantation cyclophosphamide. Only in-frame clones appear in the TCRdb table, and some are missing; sequencing was by immunoSEQ multiplex PCR. The sample was found to contain 7,000 to 9,500 clones, and every one recurs. The sequenced sample was PBMCs, obtained around 370 days after allogeneic stem cell transplant with posttransplant cyclophosphamide. These receptor sequences come from a male patient aged 45-59 years who received an allogeneic stem cell transplant from a related donor and was CMV-positive. Some T cells may be provided by the graft donor. The CDR3 runs from the conserved cysteine through the conserved F or W. A D gene is named only where the DNA matches it firmly. Expanded clones get a size class; other rows say once, few or many, or leave the size out.

D	V	length	size	J	DNA	CDR3
TRBD2	TRBV30	12	many	TRBJ2-1	TGTGCCCAAGCGGGAGTGTCCTATGAGCAGTTCTTC	CAQAGVSYEQFF
-	TRBV6-5	14	many	TRBJ1-2	TGTGCCAGCAGTACGCCCGGACTTCACTATGGCTACACCTTC	CASSTPGLHYGYTF
-	TRBV18	14	many	TRBJ1-4	TGTGCCAGCTCACGAGCAGGGGAGAATGAAAAACTGTTTTTT	CASSRAGENEKLFF
TRBD1	TRBV27	15	-	TRBJ2-1	TGTGCCAGCAGCAGACAGGGGGCCCGGATCAATGAGCAGTTCTTC	CASSRQGARINEQFF
TRBD2	TRBV27	18	many	TRBJ2-1	TGTGCCAGCAAAGAGGCTAGCGGCCCAGCGGGGGGGGCTAATGAGCAGTTCTTC	CASKEASGPAGGANEQFF
TRBD1	TRBV5-1	16	many	TRBJ2-2	TGCGCCAGCAGCGGACCCGGGACAGGGGTCACCGGGGAGCTGTTTTTT	CASSGPGTGVTGELFF
-	TRBV7-7	13	many	TRBJ1-1	TGTGCTAGCAGCTTGTCAGTGAACACTGAAGCTTTCTTT	CASSLSVNTEAFF
TRBD2	TRBV5-4	17	many	TRBJ2-3	TGTGCCAGCAGCTTGGGGGGGACTAGCGGGATTGGAGATACGCAGTATTTT	CASSLGGTSGIGDTQYF
TRBD2	TRBV7-9	17	many	TRBJ2-5	TGTGCCAGCAGCTCGACGGGGCTAGCGGAGAGGAAGAAGACCCAGTACTTC	CASSSTGLAERKKTQYF
TRBD2	TRBV7-9	15	few	TRBJ2-7	TGTGCCAGCAGCTTACTAGCGGGAGGGTCCAACGAGCAGTACTTC	CASSLLAGGSNEQYF
TRBD1	TRBV4-1	21	many	TRBJ2-1	TGCGCCAGCAGCCAAGAAAGGAAGGACAGGGAGTGGACAAGGTTCTACAATGAGCAGTTCTTC	CASSQERKDREWTRFYNEQFF
TRBD1	TRBV6-5	15	many	TRBJ1-2	TGTGCCAGCAGGGAGTTGGACAGGATCTCCTATGGCTACACCTTC	CASRELDRISYGYTF
-	TRBV5-5	15	many	TRBJ2-3	TGTGCCAGCACCCCCGTGAACAGGTTGACAGATACGCAGTATTTT	CASTPVNRLTDTQYF
-	TRBV5-5	14	many	TRBJ1-1	TGTGCCAGCAGCTTGGACAGAGCTAACACTGAAGCTTTCTTT	CASSLDRANTEAFF
TRBD1	TRBV7-9	13	medium-sized	TRBJ2-7	TGTGCCACCCAGGACAGGAGCTCCTACGAGCAGTACTTC	CATQDRSSYEQYF
TRBD1	TRBV27	15	many	TRBJ1-2	TGTGCCAGCAGTTTACGGGGACAGGGGGCGGGTGGCTACACCTTC	CASSLRGQGAGGYTF
TRBD2	TRBV28	14	many	TRBJ2-1	TGTGCCAGCAGGGGGGGGTCGGCCTACAATGAGCAGTTCTTC	CASRGGSAYNEQFF
TRBD2	TRBV30	16	many	TRBJ2-2	TGTGCCTGGAGTTGGGGACTAGCGGGAAACACCGGGGAGCTGTTTTTT	CAWSWGLAGNTGELFF
TRBD1	TRBV4-3	16	many	TRBJ2-3	TGCGCCAGCAGCCCCAGGGGGGGACAGGGTTCAGATACGCAGTATTTT	CASSPRGGQGSDTQYF
-	TRBV25-1	15	many	TRBJ1-2	TGTGCCAGCAGTGCGCCGGGATTTAGTAACTATGGCTACACCTTC	CASSAPGFSNYGYTF
TRBD2	TRBV7-8	12	many	TRBJ2-1	TGTGCCAGCAGCTTCGTGACTAGCAAGAAGTTCTTC	CASSFVTSKKFF
TRBD1	TRBV19	16	many	TRBJ2-1	TGTGCCAGTAGTATAGTAGAGGGACAGGGGTTCAATGAGCAGTTCTTC	CASSIVEGQGFNEQFF
-	TRBV27	16	many	TRBJ2-1	TGTGCCAGCAGGGTTGGGGGGTCCGGGGAATACAATGAGCAGTTCTTC	CASRVGGSGEYNEQFF
-	TRBV7-9	15	few	TRBJ2-5	TGTGCCAGCAGCTTAAGGGAGGCCCGCCAAGAGACCCAGTACTTC	CASSLREARQETQYF
TRBD1	TRBV27	16	many	TRBJ1-4	TGTGCCACCAGAGGGACAGCGCCTACAACTAATGAAAAACTGTTTTTT	CATRGTAPTTNEKLFF
-	TRBV16	14	-	TRBJ2-5	TGTGCCAGCAGCCTCCGGGAAGGGCGGGAGACCCAGTACTTC	CASSLREGRETQYF
TRBD1	TRBV5-5	13	many	TRBJ2-1	TGTGCCAGCGCGGAGGACAGGTGGAATGAGCAGTTCTTC	CASAEDRWNEQFF
-	TRBV7-2	13	-	TRBJ2-5	TGTGCCAGCAGCCGCGGTTTATTGGAGACCCAGTACTTC	CASSRGLLETQYF
-	TRBV12-5	14	many	TRBJ1-3	TGTGCTAGTGGTTTGGGTATCTCTGGAAACACCATATATTTT	CASGLGISGNTIYF
-	TRBV10-1	13	many	TRBJ1-3	TGCGCCAGCGCCGGACAGAGTGGAAACACCATATATTTT	CASAGQSGNTIYF
-	TRBV7-8	14	few	TRBJ2-7	TGTGCCAGCAGCTTAGACCGATACTCCTACGAGCAGTACTTC	CASSLDRYSYEQYF
TRBD1	TRBV7-9	17	-	TRBJ2-7	TGTGCCAGCAGCTCATCAAGGAGACAGGGGCCGACCTACGAGCAGTACTTC	CASSSSRRQGPTYEQYF
-	TRBV15	13	many	TRBJ2-5	TGTGCCACCAGCAGGGTCAGCCAAGAGACCCAGTACTTC	CATSRVSQETQYF
-	TRBV10-3	13	-	TRBJ2-7	TGTGCCATCAATCACCCCCCCCTCTTCGAGCAGTACTTC	CAINHPPLFEQYF
-	TRBV10-3	13	many	TRBJ1-4	TGTGCCATCAGTCCAGGGTCTAATGAAAAACTGTTTTTT	CAISPGSNEKLFF
-	TRBV5-1	14	many	TRBJ2-3	TGCGCCAGCAGCTTAGCCGGGGTCACAGATACGCAGTATTTT	CASSLAGVTDTQYF
-	TRBV7-6	16	many	TRBJ2-1	TGTGCCAGCAGCTTAGGAGTGGCGGGCTCCTACAATGAGCAGTTCTTC	CASSLGVAGSYNEQFF
-	TRBV5-1	17	many	TRBJ2-1	TGCGCCAGCAGCGCACTGGAGGCCAGGAGGCCCTACAATGAGCAGTTCTTC	CASSALEARRPYNEQFF
TRBD2	TRBV4-3	18	many	TRBJ2-7	TGCGCCAGCAGCCAAGGTGGCCGTGGGACTAGTTTAGACTACGAGCAGTACTTC	CASSQGGRGTSLDYEQYF
-	TRBV18	16	many	TRBJ1-1	TGTGCCAGCTCACCGGCGTCCGGGACAAAGAACACTGAAGCTTTCTTT	CASSPASGTKNTEAFF
-	TRBV2	13	many	TRBJ2-5	TGTGCCAGCACTGTGGGGGGGCAGGGGACCCAGTACTTC	CASTVGGQGTQYF
TRBD2	TRBV9	15	many	TRBJ2-7	TGTGCCAGCAGCGTGGGGACTAGCGGGAGTTACGAGCAGTACTTC	CASSVGTSGSYEQYF
-	TRBV10-3	14	many	TRBJ1-1	TGTGCCATCAGTGACAGGACGCGGGACACTGAAGCTTTCTTT	CAISDRTRDTEAFF
-	TRBV19	13	many	TRBJ2-3	TGTGCCAGTAGCCCTCAGGGGACAGATACGCAGTATTTT	CASSPQGTDTQYF
-	TRBV5-4	15	medium-sized	TRBJ1-1	TGTGCCAGCAGCTTGGGGGGGGAGAGATACACTGAAGCTTTCTTT	CASSLGGERYTEAFF
-	TRBV5-6	11	many	TRBJ2-7	TGTGCCAGCACGTCCTCCTACGAGCAGTACTTC	CASTSSYEQYF
TRBD2	TRBV28	14	medium-sized	TRBJ2-7	TGTGCCAGCAGTTCCCCGGGACTAGCGGTCGAGCAGTACTTC	CASSSPGLAVEQYF
-	TRBV7-6	13	medium-sized	TRBJ2-5	TGTGCCAGCAGCTTGACACACCAAGAGACCCAGTACTTC	CASSLTHQETQYF
-	TRBV19	14	many	TRBJ1-1	TGTGCCAGTTCGAGCAGGGGAACCCCAACTGAAGCTTTCTTT	CASSSRGTPTEAFF
-	TRBV18	13	many	TRBJ2-1	TGTGCCAGCTCACAGGGACTGAACAATGAGCAGTTCTTC	CASSQGLNNEQFF